Listed below are T cell receptor beta chains from one sample, sequenced in a study of beta chain features in type 1 diabetes. Here immunoSEQ multiplex PCR was the method, and the copy in TCRdb shows in-frame clones only, minus some. The sample yields roughly 150,000 clones, about 9% seen once. Sequencing used central memory CD4+ T cells from blood. These TCRs come from a woman in her 30s with type 1 diabetes. CDR3s include the opening cysteine and the closing phenylalanine or tryptophan. D genes are given only for firm matches. Not all rows give a size; the values are once, few, many and, for expanded clones, a class.

D gene	V gene	clone size	J gene	CDR3 protein	CDR3 DNA
TRBD1	TRBV28	few	TRBJ1-2	CASRTGGYGYTF	TGTGCCAGCAGGACAGGGGGCTATGGCTACACCTTC
TRBD2	TRBV4-1	few	TRBJ2-3	CASQVGGLAGSTDTQYF	TGCGCCAGCCAGGTGGGGGGACTAGCGGGGAGCACAGATACGCAGTATTTT
.	TRBV9	.	TRBJ2-5	CASSRGKEGTETQYF	TGTGCCAGCAGCCGGGGGAAGGAAGGGACCGAGACCCAGTACTTC
.	TRBV30	.	TRBJ1-2	CAWEVDRVGYTF	TGTGCCTGGGAGGTGGATCGCGTGGGCTACACCTTC
TRBD1	TRBV30	.	TRBJ1-2	CAWGRDRLRGYTF	TGTGCCTGGGGCCGGGACAGGCTACGTGGCTACACCTTC
TRBD1	TRBV5-1	.	TRBJ1-1	CASTPFGQVNTEAFF	TGCGCCAGCACCCCCTTTGGACAGGTGAACACTGAAGCTTTCTTT
TRBD2	TRBV5-1	few	TRBJ2-7	CASSPSGSSYEQYF	TGCGCCAGCAGCCCTAGCGGGAGTTCCTACGAGCAGTACTTC
.	TRBV29-1	.	TRBJ2-3	CSVTGVADLSTDTQYF	TGCAGCGTAACTGGTGTAGCGGATCTAAGCACAGATACGCAGTATTTT
TRBD1	TRBV7-9	few	TRBJ1-2	CASSQEQGTNYGYTF	TGTGCCAGCAGCCAAGAACAGGGGACTAACTATGGCTACACCTTC
.	TRBV28	.	TRBJ2-5	CASTSDEETQYF	TGTGCCAGCACTAGCGATGAAGAGACCCAGTACTTC
TRBD2	TRBV4-2	.	TRBJ2-3	CASSQEASGSTDTQYF	TGTGCCAGCAGCCAAGAGGCTAGCGGAAGCACAGATACGCAGTATTTT
.	TRBV27	few	TRBJ2-5	CASSSQRGETQYF	TGTGCCAGCAGTTCCCAACGAGGAGAGACCCAGTACTTC
TRBD1	TRBV2	few	TRBJ2-1	CASSERGPYNEQFF	TGTGCCAGCAGTGAAAGGGGGCCTTACAATGAGCAGTTCTTC
.	TRBV19	.	TRBJ1-2	CASTNPDSWGGYTF	TGTGCCAGTACCAACCCGGACAGTTGGGGAGGCTACACCTTC
TRBD1	TRBV6-5	few	TRBJ1-2	CASSEGAQIIYGYTF	TGTGCCAGCAGCGAGGGGGCTCAGATTATCTATGGCTACACCTTC
.	TRBV6-5	.	TRBJ1-1	CASSPQGSTEAFF	TGTGCCAGCAGCCCTCAGGGTAGCACTGAAGCTTTCTTT
.	TRBV11-2	.	TRBJ1-2	CASSLDSGTGYTF	TGTGCCAGCAGCTTAGATAGCGGGACTGGCTACACCTTC
TRBD2	TRBV11-2	.	TRBJ2-1	CASSLVVAGNNEQFF	TGTGCCAGCAGCTTAGTAGTAGCGGGTAACAATGAGCAGTTCTTC
TRBD1	TRBV4-2	few	TRBJ1-4	CASSHQQGINEKLFF	TGTGCCAGCAGCCACCAACAGGGGATTAATGAAAAACTGTTTTTT
.	TRBV11-1	.	TRBJ2-6	CASSSRSSGANVLTF	TGTGCCAGCAGCTCCCGGAGCTCTGGGGCCAACGTCCTGACTTTC
.	TRBV30	.	TRBJ2-3	CAWSVGDTGNADTQYF	TGTGCCTGGAGTGTAGGGGACACCGGGAACGCAGATACGCAGTATTTT
.	TRBV28	.	TRBJ1-2	CASRGGASYGYTF	TGTGCCAGCAGAGGGGGGGCAAGCTATGGCTACACCTTC
TRBD1	TRBV11-2	few	TRBJ2-7	CASSHIPFVRTGSYEQYF	TGTGCCAGCAGCCATATCCCGTTCGTCCGGACAGGCTCCTACGAGCAGTACTTC
.	TRBV29-1	.	TRBJ1-3	CSVETWARNTIYF	TGCAGCGTTGAAACCTGGGCCCGGAACACCATATATTTT
.	TRBV5-4	many	TRBJ1-3	CASSGGLYSGNTIYF	TGTGCCAGCAGCGGGGGACTGTACTCTGGAAACACCATATATTTT
TRBD1	TRBV15	few	TRBJ2-7	CATSRQGAGVGEQYF	TGTGCCACCAGCAGACAGGGGGCGGGTGTCGGCGAGCAGTACTTC
TRBD1	TRBV28	few	TRBJ1-2	CATAVQGGQSGYTF	TGTGCCACCGCAGTACAGGGGGGACAGAGCGGCTACACCTTC